Included here is one T cell receptor (beta chain) sequence, with context. The CDR3 totals 15 residues. Germline CDR1 MDHEN, CDR2 SYDVKM. TCRdb reanalyzed the 5' RACE reads, giving one entry per CDR3 protein sequence and no DNA. The sample data list about 300,000 distinct CDR3 sequences. This record comes from a study of monozygotic twins with inflammatory bowel disease. The sequenced sample consisted of blood. The J gene is TRBJ2-3, the V gene TRBV28; TCRdb's assignment of TRBD1 cannot be checked, as there is no DNA. This sequence was found in a human donor with ulcerative colitis or Crohn's disease, or a healthy co-twin of an affected twin (not recorded which). This CDR3 is CASFDQQGRTDTQYF.